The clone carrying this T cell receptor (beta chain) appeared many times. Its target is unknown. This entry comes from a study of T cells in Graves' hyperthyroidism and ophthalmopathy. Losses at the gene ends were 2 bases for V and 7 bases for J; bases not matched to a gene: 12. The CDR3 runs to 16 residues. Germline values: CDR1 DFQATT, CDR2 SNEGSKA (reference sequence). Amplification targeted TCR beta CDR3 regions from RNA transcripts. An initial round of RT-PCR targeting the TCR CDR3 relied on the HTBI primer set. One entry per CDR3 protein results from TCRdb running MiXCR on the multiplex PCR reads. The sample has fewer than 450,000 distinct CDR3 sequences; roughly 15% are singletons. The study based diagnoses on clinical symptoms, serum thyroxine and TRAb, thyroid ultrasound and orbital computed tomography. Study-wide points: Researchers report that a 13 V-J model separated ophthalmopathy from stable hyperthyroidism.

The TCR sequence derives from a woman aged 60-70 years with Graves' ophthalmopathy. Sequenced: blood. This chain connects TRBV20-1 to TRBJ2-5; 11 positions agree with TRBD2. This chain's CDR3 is CSARTSGRPGGRTQYF. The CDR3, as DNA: TGCAGTGCTAGAACTAGCGGGAGACCCGGTGGACGGACCCAGTACTTC.